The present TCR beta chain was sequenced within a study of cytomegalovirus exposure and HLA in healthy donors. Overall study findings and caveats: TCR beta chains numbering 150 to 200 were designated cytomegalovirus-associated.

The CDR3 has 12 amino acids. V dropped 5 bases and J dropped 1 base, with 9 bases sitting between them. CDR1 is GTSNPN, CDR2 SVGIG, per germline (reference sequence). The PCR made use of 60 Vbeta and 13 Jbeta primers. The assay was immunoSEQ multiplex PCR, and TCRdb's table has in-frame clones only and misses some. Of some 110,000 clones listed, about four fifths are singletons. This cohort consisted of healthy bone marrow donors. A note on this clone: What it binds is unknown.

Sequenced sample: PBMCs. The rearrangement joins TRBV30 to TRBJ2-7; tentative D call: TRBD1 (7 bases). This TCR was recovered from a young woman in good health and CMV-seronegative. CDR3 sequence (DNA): TGTGCCTGGGCGGGACAGTCCTACGAGCAGTACTTC. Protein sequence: CAWAGQSYEQYF. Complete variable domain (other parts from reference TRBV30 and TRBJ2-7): SQTIHQWPATLVQPVGSPLSLECTVEGTSNPNLYWYRQAAGRGLQLLFYSVGIGQISSEVPQNLSASRPQDRQFILSSKKLLLSDSGFYLCAWAGQSYEQYFGPGTRLTVT.